What follows are 16 T cell receptor beta chains derived from one specimen sequenced in a study of T cells after somatic rescue of genetic block. Using immunoSEQ multiplex PCR, the repertoire was profiled, and TCRdb retains in-frame clones only, with some absent. Of 14,000 to 15,000 clones in the sample, approximately 76% were seen once. The specimen was peripheral blood mononuclear cells (PBMCs). These receptors all come from a boy between 10 and 17 years old.

This chain links TRBV28 with TRBJ2-5, with 11 bases that match TRBD2. This CDR3 contains 15 residues. CDR1 is MDHEN, CDR2 SYDVKM, per germline. Trimming removed 3 bases from V and 2 bases from J; junction bases left unmatched: 2. The CDR3 is CASSFSGRGQETQYF. In DNA form, the CDR3 reads TGTGCCAGCAGTTTTAGCGGGAGGGGACAAGAGACCCAGTACTTC.

V and J are TRBV11-2 and TRBJ1-2; the D gene is possibly TRBD1 (5 bases). Germline V gene lookup returns CDR1 SGHAT and CDR2 FQNNGV. CDR3 length: 14 residues. Trimming took off 4 bases at V and 8 bases at J, with 17 bases between the two ends. The CDR3 DNA sequence: TGTGCCAGCAGCTCATCGGGGGTATTGGAGGGCTACACCTTC. Translated, it gives CASSSSGVLEGYTF. Using reference TRBV11-2 and TRBJ1-2 for the parts outside the CDR3, the full variable domain is EAGVAQSPRYKIIEKRQSVAFWCNPISGHATLYWYQQILGQGPKLLIQFQNNGVVDDSQLPKDRFSAERLKGVDSTLKIQPAKLEDSAVYLCASSSSGVLEGYTFGSGTRLTVV.

This chain links TRBV5-1 with TRBJ2-7; 8 bases agree with TRBD1. Germline assignment: CDR1 SGHRS and CDR2 YFSETQ. V shed 0 bases, J shed 3 bases, and the junction held 5 bases outside the gene matches. CDR3 length: 15 amino acids. This CDR3 reads CASSLAGQGNYEQYF. Written as DNA, the CDR3 is TGCGCCAGCAGCTTGGCCGGACAGGGAAACTACGAGCAGTACTTC.

This chain links TRBV10-3 with TRBJ1-2; possible D gene TRBD1, 5 bases. The germline gives CDR1 ENHRY, CDR2 SYGVKD. The germline V and J ends were trimmed by 6 bases and 2 bases, with 10 bases remaining between them. This CDR3 spans 13 amino acids. The CDR3, as DNA: TGTGCCATCAGCCCTGGGGCAAACTATGGCTACACCTTC. Its protein is CAISPGANYGYTF.

This chain links TRBV18 with TRBJ2-3; the D gene is possibly TRBD2 (5 bases). Germline V CDR1 and CDR2: KGHSH, LQKENI. The CDR3 spans 15 residues. The V gene lost 6 bases and the J gene lost 0 bases, with 13 bases spanning the gap. The CDR3 sequence is CASSRREQSTDTQYF. Here the CDR3 DNA reads TGTGCCAGCTCGCGCCGGGAACAGAGCACAGATACGCAGTATTTT.

This rearrangement joins TRBV27 to TRBJ2-1; D possibly corresponds to TRBD1 (5 bases). The CDR3 is 14 residues long. Per germline, CDR1 MNHEY and CDR2 SMNVEV (reference sequence). Trimming cost V 1 base and J 8 bases, with 12 bases left between them. The CDR3 spells CASSLLARADEQFF. DNA of the CDR3: TGTGCCAGCAGTTTATTGGCCAGGGCGGATGAGCAGTTCTTC.

The chain links TRBV7-9 to TRBJ1-2; tentatively, D is TRBD1 (6 bases). Germline CDR1 and CDR2: SEHNR and FQNEAQ (reference sequence). The CDR3 has 16 residues. V was shortened by 1 base and J by 3 bases, with 15 bases between the two germline ends. CDR3 sequence: CASSLELGAGDYGYTF. The CDR3 region has the DNA TGTGCCAGCAGCTTAGAACTGGGGGCGGGCGACTATGGCTACACCTTC.

This rearrangement joins TRBV28 to TRBJ1-5; D is unresolved. The ends were cut back, 6 bases at V and 7 bases at J, with 10 bases in the middle. Germline V gene lookup returns CDR1 MDHEN and CDR2 SYDVKM. The CDR3 length is 12 residues. CDR3 nucleotide sequence: TGTGCCAGCAGGGTGAAGGGCCAGCCCCAGCATTTT. This encodes CASRVKGQPQHF.

This clone came up once. This chain links TRBV28 with TRBJ2-5; the D is unclear. The CDR3 extends over 14 amino acids. V gave up 5 bases and J gave up 3 bases, with 13 bases separating them. Germline V lookup: CDR1 MDHEN, CDR2 SYDVKM. This CDR3 reads CASSPPVFEETQYF. In DNA, the CDR3 is TGTGCCAGCAGTCCACCGGTATTCGAAGAGACCCAGTACTTC.

The chain carries TRBV11-2 and TRBJ2-6; 7 nucleotides align to TRBD1. The V gene end was trimmed by 5 bases and the J gene end by 2 bases; junction bases not matched to a gene: 6. This CDR3 spans 16 amino acids. Germline loops: CDR1 SGHAT, CDR2 FQNNGV. The CDR3 DNA reads TGTGCCAGCAGCGTCGACAGGGCGCCTGGGGCCAACGTCCTGACTTTC. Residues: CASSVDRAPGANVLTF.

This clone is medium-sized within its sample. This chain links TRBV14 with TRBJ2-5, with D perhaps TRBD1 (7 bases). This CDR3 has 19 residues. Germline V gene data show CDR1 as SGHDN and CDR2 as FVKESK. V was pared by 0 bases and J by 2 bases, with 22 bases between. In nucleotides, the CDR3 is TGTGCCAGCAGCCAAGACAGGGGGGATTCGTGGGGCTTACAAGAGACCCAGTACTTC. This codes for CASSQDRGDSWGLQETQYF. Together with reference TRBV14 and TRBJ2-5, the CDR3 gives the full variable domain: EAGVTQFPSHSVIEKGQTVTLRCDPISGHDNLYWYRRVMGKEIKFLLHFVKESKQDESGMPNNRFLAERTGGTYSTLKVQPAELEDSGVYFCASSQDRGDSWGLQETQYFGPGTRLLVL.

V is TRBV5-1 and J is TRBJ2-5; tentatively, D is TRBD1 (6 bases). The V gene's germline CDR1 is SGHRS and CDR2 YFSETQ. This CDR3 comprises 13 residues. The V end lost 4 bases, the J end lost 4 bases, and 11 bases lay between the germline ends. The CDR3, as DNA: TGCGCCAGCAGCGCCGGGACAAGAGAGACCCAGTACTTC. Translating gives CASSAGTRETQYF.

This chain joins TRBV5-4 and TRBJ2-1; D is ambiguous. The CDR3 totals 17 residues. V was pared by 3 bases and J by 7 bases, with 23 bases between. The germline gives CDR1 SGHNT, CDR2 YYREEE (reference sequence). CDR3 nucleotide sequence: TGTGCCAGCAGCTCCTTAGCCGTAGGCCCCCTGGTGAATGAGCAGTTCTTC. It translates to CASSSLAVGPLVNEQFF.

V and J are TRBV6-5 and TRBJ2-5; D is undetermined. The CDR3 is made up of 14 amino acids. V was shortened by 4 bases and J by 5 bases, with 14 bases between the two germline ends. CDR1 and CDR2 (germline): MNHEY, SVGAGI. CDR3 sequence (DNA): TGTGCCAGCAGTTCACTCTCGGGTACGGAGACCCAGTACTTC. Translation: CASSSLSGTETQYF.

This clone was seen more than once but under ten times. This chain joins TRBV14 and TRBJ2-7, with D possibly being TRBD1 (6 bases). The CDR3 extends over 15 amino acids. From germline, CDR1 is SGHDN and CDR2 FVKESK. The ends were cut back, 4 bases at V and 1 base at J, with 14 bases in the middle. The DNA of the CDR3 is TGTGCCAGCAGCCGAGTACAGGGCCCTTCCTACGAGCAGTACTTC. Encoded protein: CASSRVQGPSYEQYF.

This sequence joins TRBV28 and TRBJ1-4; D remains unclear. V lost 3 bases and J 0 bases, leaving 5 bases between the germline ends. The CDR3 runs 14 residues. CDR1 and CDR2 from the germline V gene are MDHEN and SYDVKM. The DNA for the CDR3 is TGTGCCAGCAGTTTGCCCTCAACTAATGAAAAACTGTTTTTT. Translating it yields CASSLPSTNEKLFF.